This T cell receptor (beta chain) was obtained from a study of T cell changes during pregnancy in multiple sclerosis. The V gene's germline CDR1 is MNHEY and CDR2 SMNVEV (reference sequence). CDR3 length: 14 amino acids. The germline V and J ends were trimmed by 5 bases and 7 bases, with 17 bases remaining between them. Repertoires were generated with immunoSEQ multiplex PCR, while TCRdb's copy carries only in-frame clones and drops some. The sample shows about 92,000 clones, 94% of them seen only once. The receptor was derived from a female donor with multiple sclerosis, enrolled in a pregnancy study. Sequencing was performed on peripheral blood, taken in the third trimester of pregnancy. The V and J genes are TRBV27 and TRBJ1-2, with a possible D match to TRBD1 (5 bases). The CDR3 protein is CASSPPGGSRGYTF. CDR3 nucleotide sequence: TGTGCCAGCAGTCCCCCCGGGGGTTCGCGTGGCTACACCTTC.